One sample yielded the 6 T cell receptor beta chains listed below, sequenced in a study of quantifying T cell responses using KT2 cells. For the study at large: Reverse transcription used primers in the TCR alpha and beta constant regions.

An oligo carrying a UMI was ligated to the cDNA 3' end. An equimolar mix of RC1.1 and RC1.2 primed the beta chain across TRBC1 and TRBC2. TCRdb ran MiXCR on the UMI-ligation and nested PCR reads and lists one entry per CDR3 protein. This table has 39,000 or so distinct CDR3 sequences, over 15% appearing once. Sequenced input: PBMCs spiked with cells of the T cell clone KT2. All receptors derive from a human donor.

The rearrangement joins TRBV7-8 to TRBJ1-4; a possible D gene is TRBD1 (5 bases). The CDR3 is 16 residues long. V lost 5 bases to trimming and J lost 0 bases, with 13 bases between them. Germline loops: CDR1 SGHVS, CDR2 FQNEAQ. This CDR3 reads CASSRVIGATNEKLFF. CDR3 DNA: TGTGCCAGCAGCCGTGTAATAGGGGCAACTAATGAAAAACTGTTTTTT.

The rearrangement joins TRBV16 to TRBJ2-7, with D possibly being TRBD1 (6 bases). This CDR3 is built from 16 residues. The V gene lost 0 bases and the J gene lost 1 base, with 13 bases spanning the gap. The germline V gene has CDR1 KGHSY and CDR2 FQNENV. The CDR3 DNA follows: TGTGCCAGCAGCCAATCATCAGGGGTGGGGTCCTACGAGCAGTACTTC. Its protein is CASSQSSGVGSYEQYF. The variable domain in full, with the rest retrieved from reference TRBV16 and TRBJ2-7, is GEEVAQTPKHLVRGEGQKAKLYCAPIKGHSYVFWYQQVLKNEFKFLISFQNENVFDETGMPKERFSAKCLPNSPCSLEIQATKLEDSAVYFCASSQSSGVGSYEQYFGPGTRLTVT.

The V and J genes are TRBV7-6 and TRBJ1-1; the match to TRBD1 covers 11 bases. This CDR3 has 16 amino acids. Losses at the gene ends were 2 bases for V and 4 bases for J; bases not matched to a gene: 6. CDR1 is SGHVS and CDR2 is FNYEAQ in the germline V gene. CDR3 nucleotides: TGTGCCAGCAGCTTATCCAGGACAGGGGGCCGCACTGAAGCTTTCTTT. It is translated as CASSLSRTGGRTEAFF.

Of note for this clonotype: At one boundary the junction diverges from the germline segment, which might be a read error. This chain uses TRBV20-1 with TRBJ2-1; TRBD2 might be the D (5 bases). The germline CDR1 and CDR2 sequences are DFQATT and SNEGSKA (reference sequence). This CDR3 has 15 amino acids. The DNA of the CDR3 is TGCAGTGCGAGAGTGGCGGGCGGCGAGGTTAATGAGCAGTTCTTC. Amino acid sequence: CSARVAGGEVNEQFF.

This clonotype came up many times. J is TRBJ1-5 and V is TRBV27, with D possibly being TRBD1 (5 bases). The CDR3 loop spans 16 amino acids. The V gene's germline CDR1 is MNHEY and CDR2 SMNVEV (reference sequence). V dropped 2 bases and J dropped 0 bases, with 11 bases sitting between them. The CDR3 DNA reads as TGTGCCAGCAGTTTAAGGACACCATATAGCAATCAGCCCCAGCATTTT. Its translation: CASSLRTPYSNQPQHF.

The chain carries TRBV7-9 and TRBJ2-7; D possibly corresponds to TRBD2 (5 bases). The V gene lost 5 bases and the J gene lost 3 bases, with 14 bases spanning the gap. Germline V gene sequence: CDR1 SEHNR, CDR2 FQNEAQ (reference sequence). The CDR3 spans 14 residues. Here the CDR3 DNA reads TGTGCCAGCAGCCAGAGGACGGGGATCTACGAGCAGTACTTC. As protein: CASSQRTGIYEQYF.